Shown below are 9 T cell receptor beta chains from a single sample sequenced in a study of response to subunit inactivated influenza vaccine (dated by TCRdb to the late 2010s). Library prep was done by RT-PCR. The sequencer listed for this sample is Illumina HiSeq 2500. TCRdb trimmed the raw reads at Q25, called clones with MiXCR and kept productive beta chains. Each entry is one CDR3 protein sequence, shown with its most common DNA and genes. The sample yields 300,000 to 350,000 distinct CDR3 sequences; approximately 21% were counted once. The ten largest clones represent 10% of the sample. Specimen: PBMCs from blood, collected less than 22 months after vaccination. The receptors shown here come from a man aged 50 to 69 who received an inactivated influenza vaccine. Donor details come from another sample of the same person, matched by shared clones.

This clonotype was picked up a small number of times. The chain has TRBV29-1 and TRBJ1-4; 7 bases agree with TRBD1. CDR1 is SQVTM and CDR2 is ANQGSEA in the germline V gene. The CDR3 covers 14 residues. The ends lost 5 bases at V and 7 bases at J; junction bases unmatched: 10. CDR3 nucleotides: TGCAGCGTTCAACCCGGGACAGCGTCTGAAAAACTGTTTTTT. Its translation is CSVQPGTASEKLFF.

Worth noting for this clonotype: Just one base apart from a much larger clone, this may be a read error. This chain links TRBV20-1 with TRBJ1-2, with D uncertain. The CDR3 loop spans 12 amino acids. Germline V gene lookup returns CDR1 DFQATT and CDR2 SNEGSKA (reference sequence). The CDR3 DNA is TGCAGTGCTAGTGGTTACAACTATGGCTGCACCTTC. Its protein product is CSASGYNYGCTF.

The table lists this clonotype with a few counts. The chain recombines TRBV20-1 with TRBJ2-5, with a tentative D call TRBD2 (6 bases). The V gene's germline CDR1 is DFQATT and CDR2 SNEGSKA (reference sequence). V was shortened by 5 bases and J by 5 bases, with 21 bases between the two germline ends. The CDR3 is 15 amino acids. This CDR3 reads CSAFSGGTGDETQYF. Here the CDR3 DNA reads TGCAGTGCTTTTAGCGGCGGGACGGGTGACGAGACCCAGTACTTC.

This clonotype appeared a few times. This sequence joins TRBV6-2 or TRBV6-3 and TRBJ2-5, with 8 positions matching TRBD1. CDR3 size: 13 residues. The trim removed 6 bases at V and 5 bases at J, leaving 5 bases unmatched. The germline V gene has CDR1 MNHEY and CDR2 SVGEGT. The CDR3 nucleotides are TGTGCCAGCAGCCGTTGGACAGGGGAGACCCAGTACTTC. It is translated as CASSRWTGETQYF.

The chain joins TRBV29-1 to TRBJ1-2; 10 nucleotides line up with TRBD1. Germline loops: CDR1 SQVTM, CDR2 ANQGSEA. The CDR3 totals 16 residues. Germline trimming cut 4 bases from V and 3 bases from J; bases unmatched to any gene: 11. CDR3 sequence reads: CSVARRPDRGYYGYTF. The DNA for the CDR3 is TGCAGCGTTGCCCGGAGGCCGGACAGGGGGTACTATGGCTACACCTTC.

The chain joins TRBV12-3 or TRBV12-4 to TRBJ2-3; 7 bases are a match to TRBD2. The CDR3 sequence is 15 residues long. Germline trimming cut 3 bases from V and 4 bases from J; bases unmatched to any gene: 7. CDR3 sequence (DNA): TGTGCCAGCAGTTTCCGGGGCGGGAGCGCAGATACGCAGTATTTT. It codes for CASSFRGGSADTQYF.

DNA of the CDR3: TGTGCCAGCAGTAGACAGGTTTCTCGCACAGATACGCAGTATTTT. It is translated as CASSRQVSRTDTQYF. The chain employs TRBV28 and TRBJ2-3; D is perhaps TRBD1 (6 bases). The V end lost 5 bases, the J end lost 1 base, and 13 bases lay between the germline ends. The CDR3 length is 15 residues. The germline V gene encodes CDR1 MDHEN and CDR2 SYDVKM.

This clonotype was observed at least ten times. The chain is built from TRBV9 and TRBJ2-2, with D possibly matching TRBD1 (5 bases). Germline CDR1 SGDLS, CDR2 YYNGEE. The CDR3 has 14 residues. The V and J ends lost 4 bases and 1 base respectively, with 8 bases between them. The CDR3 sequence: CASSRTLNTGELFF. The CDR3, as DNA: TGTGCCAGCAGCCGGACACTGAACACCGGGGAGCTGTTTTTT.

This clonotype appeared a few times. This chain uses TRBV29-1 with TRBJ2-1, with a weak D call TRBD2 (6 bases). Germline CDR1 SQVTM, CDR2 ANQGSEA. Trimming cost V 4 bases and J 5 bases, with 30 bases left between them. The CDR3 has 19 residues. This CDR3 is CSVVSPPIELARADNEQFF. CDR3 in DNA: TGCAGCGTTGTCTCGCCACCCATAGAACTAGCCCGAGCTGACAATGAGCAGTTCTTC.